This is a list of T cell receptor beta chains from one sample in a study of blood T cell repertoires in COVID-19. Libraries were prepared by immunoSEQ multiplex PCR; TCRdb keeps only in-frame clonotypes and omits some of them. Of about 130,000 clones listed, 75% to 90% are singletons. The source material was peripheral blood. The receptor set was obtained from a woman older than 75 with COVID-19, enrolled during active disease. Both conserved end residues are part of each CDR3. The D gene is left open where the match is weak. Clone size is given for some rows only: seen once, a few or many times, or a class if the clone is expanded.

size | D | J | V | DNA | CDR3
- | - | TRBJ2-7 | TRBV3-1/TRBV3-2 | TGTGCCAGCAGCCAAGATTTCAGAGGGGGCGAGCAGTACTTC | CASSQDFRGGEQYF
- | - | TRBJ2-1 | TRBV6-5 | TGTGCCAGCAGTTCCTATGACGGGGAGTGGTTCTTC | CASSSYDGEWFF
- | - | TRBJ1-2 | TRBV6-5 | TGTGCCAGCAGTAGGGCAGGGTTTAGAGATGGCTACACCTTC | CASSRAGFRDGYTF
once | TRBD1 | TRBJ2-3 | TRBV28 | TGTGCCACCCGGACAGGACTGGATACGCAGTATTTT | CATRTGLDTQYF
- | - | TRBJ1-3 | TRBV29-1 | TGCAGCGTTGACGAGCTCCCCTCTGGAAACACCATATATTTT | CSVDELPSGNTIYF
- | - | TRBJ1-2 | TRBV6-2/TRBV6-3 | TGTGCCAGCAGTTACGAGGGAGGTTGGGGCTATGGCTACACCTTC | CASSYEGGWGYGYTF
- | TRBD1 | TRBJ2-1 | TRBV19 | TGTGCCAGTAGTATGGACAGGGGGTTGTACAATGAGCAGTTCTTC | CASSMDRGLYNEQFF
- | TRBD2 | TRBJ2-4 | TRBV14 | TGTGCCAGCAGCCCCGCCCGGGAGGGCGTTCAGTACTTC | CASSPAREGVQYF
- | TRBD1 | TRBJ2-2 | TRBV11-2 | TGTGCCAGCAGCTTAAAGTGGGGGGGACAGGGATTCACCGGGGAGCTGTTTTTT | CASSLKWGGQGFTGELFF
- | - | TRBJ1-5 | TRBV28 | TGTGCCAGCAGTTCGTACTCGGGACTTAGCAATCAGCCCCAGCATTTT | CASSSYSGLSNQPQHF
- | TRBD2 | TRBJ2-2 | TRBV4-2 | TGTGCCAGCAGCCAAGAACGGACCCGGGGGGCCGGGGAGCTGTTTTTT | CASSQERTRGAGELFF
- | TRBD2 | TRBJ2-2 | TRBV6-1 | TGTGCCAGCAGTGAATTAAGCCTCAGCCCCGGACTAGCGGGAGCCGGGGAGCTGTTTTTT | CASSELSLSPGLAGAGELFF
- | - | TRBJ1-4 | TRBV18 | TGTGCCAGCTCACCGGTCGCAGGGGTTTTTGAAAAACTGTTTTTT | CASSPVAGVFEKLFF
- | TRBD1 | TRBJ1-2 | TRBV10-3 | TGTGCCTCCGACGGACAGGGGTCATCTGGCTACACCTTC | CASDGQGSSGYTF
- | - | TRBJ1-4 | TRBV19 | TGTGCCAGTAGTTTCCTACAGGACGGCGTGGAAAAACTGTTTTTT | CASSFLQDGVEKLFF
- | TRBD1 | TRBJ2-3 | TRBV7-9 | TGTGCCAGCAGCTGGACAGGGTCCGCCGATACGCAGTATTTT | CASSWTGSADTQYF
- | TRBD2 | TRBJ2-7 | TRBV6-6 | TGTGCCAGCAGTGGGGGGCTAGCGGGCGTCTACGAGCAGTACTTC | CASSGGLAGVYEQYF
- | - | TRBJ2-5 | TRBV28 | TGTGCCAGCAGTTTTTTTCGGACAGCGAAACAAGAGACCCAGTACTTC | CASSFFRTAKQETQYF
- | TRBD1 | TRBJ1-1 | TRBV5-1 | TGCGCCAGCAGCTTAGGACAGGGGGCTGGCACTGAAGCTTTCTTT | CASSLGQGAGTEAFF
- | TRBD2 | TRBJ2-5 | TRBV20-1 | TGCAGTGCTAGTACTAGCGGAGCCCAAGAGACCCAGTACTTC | CSASTSGAQETQYF
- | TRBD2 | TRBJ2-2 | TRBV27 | TGTGCCAGCAGTCTAGCGGGAGGCCCCACGAACACCGGGGAGCTGTTTTTT | CASSLAGGPTNTGELFF
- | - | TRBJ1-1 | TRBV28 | TGTGCCAGCAGTCTCTCCCACCAGCGGGGTATGACTTTCTTT | CASSLSHQRGMTFF
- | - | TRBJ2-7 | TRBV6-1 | TGTGCCAGCAGTGAAGTGGGCCTCCGGCGGTACTTC | CASSEVGLRRYF
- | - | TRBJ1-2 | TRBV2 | TGTGCCAGCAGTGAACCGCGGGGGGTCGGTTATGATGGCTACACCTTC | CASSEPRGVGYDGYTF
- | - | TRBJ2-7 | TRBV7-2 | TGTGCCAGCAGCTTAGCGCTAAGCTACGAGCAGTACTTC | CASSLALSYEQYF
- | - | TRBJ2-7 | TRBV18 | TGTGCCAGCTCACCATTTCGGGGGGCTGGGGGTAACGAGCAGTACTTC | CASSPFRGAGGNEQYF
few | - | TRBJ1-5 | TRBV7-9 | TGTGCCAGCAGCCGTTCAGGCTCCCTCCGGCCCCAGCATTTT | CASSRSGSLRPQHF
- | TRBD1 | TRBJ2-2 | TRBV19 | TGTGCCAGTAGCAAAATGAGGGACAGGGTAACTGCCGGGGAGCTGTTTTTT | CASSKMRDRVTAGELFF
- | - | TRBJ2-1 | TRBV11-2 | TGTGCCAGCAGCTCATTCAAGACAAGCTCCTACAATGAGCAGTTCTTC | CASSSFKTSSYNEQFF
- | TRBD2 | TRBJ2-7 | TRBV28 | TGTGCCAGCCCCGGGGGGTATAACTACGAGCAGTACTTC | CASPGGYNYEQYF
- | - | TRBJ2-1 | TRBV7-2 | TGTGCCAGCAGCCGCCAGTACAATGAGCAGTTCTTC | CASSRQYNEQFF
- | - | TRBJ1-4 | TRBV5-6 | TGTGCCAGCAGCTCCGCAGGAAAGGCTAATGAAAAACTGTTTTTT | CASSSAGKANEKLFF
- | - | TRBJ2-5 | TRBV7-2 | TGTGCCAGCAGCTTGGGTCTGGGGCTCGAGACCCAGTACTTC | CASSLGLGLETQYF
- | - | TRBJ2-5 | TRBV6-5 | TGTGCCAGCAGTTACCCGGGAGTGGGGACCCAGTACTTC | CASSYPGVGTQYF
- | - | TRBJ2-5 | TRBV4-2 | TGTGCCAGCAGCCAATCCTCGGGCCAGGGCGCGGAGACCCAGTACTTC | CASSQSSGQGAETQYF
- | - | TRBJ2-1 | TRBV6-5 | TGTGCCAGCAATAGGGACTTACTAAACAATGAGCAGTTCTTC | CASNRDLLNNEQFF
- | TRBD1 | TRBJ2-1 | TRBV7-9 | TGTGCCAGCAGCTCCCGGACAGGGAACAATGAGCAGTTCTTC | CASSSRTGNNEQFF
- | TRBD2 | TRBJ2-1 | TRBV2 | TGTGCCACCGATTCGATTCTTGCAGATAGCGGGAGGGCCGGGGTCTACAATGAGCAGTTCTTC | CATDSILADSGRAGVYNEQFF
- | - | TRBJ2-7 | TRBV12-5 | TGTGCTAGTGGCCTCACAACTAGCTCTTTCTACGAGCAGTACTTC | CASGLTTSSFYEQYF
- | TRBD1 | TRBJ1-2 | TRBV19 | TGTGCCAGTAGCTGGGACAGGGAACGTGGCTACACCTTC | CASSWDRERGYTF
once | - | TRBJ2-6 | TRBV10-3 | TGTGCCATCAGTGACAAGGTAAGGGGCGCGGACCACTCTGGGGCCAACGTCCTGACTTTC | CAISDKVRGADHSGANVLTF
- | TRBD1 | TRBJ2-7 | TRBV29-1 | TGCAGCGGCTTAAGGGGGCCTAGCCACGAGCAGTACTTC | CSGLRGPSHEQYF